These T cell receptor beta chains were read from a single sample in a study of vaccination effects on CD4 cells after COVID-19. Some clones are missing from TCRdb's copy, which holds only in-frame ones; the method was immunoSEQ multiplex PCR. This sample has 40,000 to 55,000 clones; over 65% occur once, and the top ten carry 3% to 4.5%. No antigen has been assigned to these receptors. The specimen was CD4+ T cells from PBMCs cultured without peptide, collected after COVID-19 vaccination. All receptors derive from a human donor who had a prior SARS-CoV-2 infection. Both conserved end residues are part of each CDR3. The D gene is left open where the match is weak. For some rows the clone size is stated as once, few or many, or as a class when expanded; others skip it.

d_call j_call v_call clone_size cdr3_aa cdr3_nt
- TRBJ1-3 TRBV4-1 - CASSQGGFGVGSGNTIYF TGCGCCAGCAGCCAAGGAGGCTTCGGGGTAGGCTCTGGAAACACCATATATTTT
- TRBJ2-5 TRBV5-4 - CASSLGTAQETQYF TGTGCCAGCAGCCTTGGGACGGCACAAGAGACCCAGTACTTC
TRBD1 TRBJ2-1 TRBV6-6 - CASSRTGSSYNEQFF TGTGCCAGCAGCAGGACAGGGAGTTCCTACAATGAGCAGTTCTTC
TRBD1 TRBJ1-1 TRBV11-1 once CASSRDRNTEAFF TGTGCCAGCAGCCGGGACAGGAACACTGAAGCTTTCTTT
TRBD1 TRBJ1-2 TRBV20-1 - CSATGTDGYTF TGCAGTGCAACCGGGACAGATGGCTACACCTTC
- TRBJ2-3 TRBV24-1 once CATSDELDTQYF TGTGCCACCAGTGACGAGCTAGATACGCAGTATTTT
- TRBJ2-3 TRBV24-1 - CATSDFVTDTQYF TGTGCCACCAGTGATTTTGTTACAGATACGCAGTATTTT
TRBD1 TRBJ1-5 TRBV30 once CAWSVQGGGYQPQHF TGTGCCTGGAGTGTACAAGGAGGGGGCTATCAGCCCCAGCATTTT
TRBD1 TRBJ1-3 TRBV3-1/TRBV3-2 - CASSPIGTGAGNTIYF TGTGCCAGCAGTCCAATCGGGACAGGGGCTGGAAACACCATATATTTT
- TRBJ1-4 TRBV5-1 - CASSPGTTTNEKLFF TGCGCCAGCAGTCCCGGGACAACAACTAATGAAAAACTGTTTTTT
- TRBJ1-1 TRBV6-5 once CASSYSLDTEAFF TGTGCCAGCAGTTACTCCCTGGACACTGAAGCTTTCTTT
TRBD1 TRBJ2-1 TRBV5-8 - CASSATGGGGDEQFF TGTGCCAGCAGCGCCACAGGGGGCGGAGGGGATGAGCAGTTCTTC
TRBD2 TRBJ2-5 TRBV3-1/TRBV3-2 - CASSQSVLAGGRETQYF TGTGCCAGCAGCCAATCAGTTCTAGCGGGGGGGCGGGAGACCCAGTACTTC
TRBD1 TRBJ1-2 TRBV6-6 - CASSLTGGYGYTF TGTGCCAGCAGTTTGACAGGGGGCTATGGCTACACCTTC
- TRBJ2-2 TRBV7-2 - CASSLWADTGELFF TGTGCCAGCAGCTTGTGGGCAGACACCGGGGAGCTGTTTTTT
TRBD1 TRBJ2-1 TRBV24-1 - CATSDPRPGQEAYNEQFF TGTGCCACCAGTGACCCCCGGCCAGGACAGGAGGCCTACAATGAGCAGTTCTTC
- TRBJ2-7 TRBV25-1 - CASSEILFRATYEQYF TGTGCCAGCAGTGAGATCCTTTTTAGGGCCACCTACGAGCAGTACTTC
TRBD1 TRBJ2-2 TRBV10-3 - CATRTGTNTGELFF TGTGCCACCCGGACAGGGACAAACACCGGGGAGCTGTTTTTT
- TRBJ2-2 TRBV7-2 few CASSLKLLGGELFF TGTGCCAGCAGCTTAAAACTCCTGGGCGGGGAGCTGTTTTTT
- TRBJ1-2 TRBV3-1/TRBV3-2 - CASSLLSGPNYGYTF TGTGCCAGCAGCCTTCTCTCAGGTCCTAACTATGGCTACACCTTC
TRBD2 TRBJ2-1 TRBV27 - CASSLSSGPGNEQFF TGTGCCAGCAGTTTATCTAGCGGGCCTGGGAATGAGCAGTTCTTC
- TRBJ1-2 TRBV18 - CASSSKDRNYGYTF TGTGCCAGCTCATCAAAGGACAGAAACTATGGCTACACCTTC
- TRBJ2-6 TRBV7-8 - CASSPFSNVLTF TGTGCCAGCAGCCCGTTTTCCAACGTCCTGACTTTC
- TRBJ1-1 TRBV5-1 - CASSWDGKTEAFF TGCGCCAGCAGCTGGGACGGTAAGACTGAAGCTTTCTTT
- TRBJ2-5 TRBV7-8 - CASSPLVPAGYRETQYF TGTGCCAGCAGCCCCCTAGTCCCAGCCGGATATAGAGAGACCCAGTACTTC
- TRBJ2-7 TRBV21-1 - CASSKTRRTYEQYF TGTGCCAGCAGCAAAACCCGGCGGACCTACGAGCAGTACTTC
TRBD2 TRBJ2-3 TRBV7-9 - CASSLRLAGVTDTQYF TGTGCCAGCAGCTTGAGGCTAGCGGGGGTTACAGATACGCAGTATTTT
TRBD2 TRBJ2-3 TRBV11-2 - CASRNRRGTSTDTQYF TGTGCCAGCAGAAACAGGCGGGGGACTAGCACAGATACGCAGTATTTT
- TRBJ2-3 TRBV2 - CASTRDLPPPDTQYF TGTGCCAGCACCCGGGACCTGCCGCCGCCGGATACGCAGTATTTT
- TRBJ2-3 TRBV29-1 once CSAKLAPDTQYF TGCAGCGCCAAACTAGCTCCAGATACGCAGTATTTT
- TRBJ2-1 TRBV11-2 once CASRNWGAYYNEQFF TGTGCCAGCAGGAACTGGGGGGCGTACTACAATGAGCAGTTCTTC
TRBD2 TRBJ2-7 TRBV7-2 - CASSSRPLALYEQYF TGTGCCAGCAGCTCCAGACCACTAGCGTTGTACGAGCAGTACTTC
- TRBJ2-1 TRBV10-3 - CAISEFLAGYGSNEQFF TGTGCCATCAGTGAGTTTCTAGCAGGGTATGGGTCAAATGAGCAGTTCTTC
TRBD1 TRBJ1-6 TRBV14 - CASSQLTPGQSSYNSPLHF TGTGCCAGCAGCCAACTCACTCCGGGACAGAGCTCCTATAATTCACCCCTCCACTTT
- TRBJ1-1 TRBV5-4 - CASSADSLNTEAFF TGTGCCAGCAGCGCAGACAGCTTGAACACTGAAGCTTTCTTT
TRBD2 TRBJ2-1 TRBV29-1 - CSTRQGGGEGSSYNEQFF TGCAGCACACGACAAGGAGGCGGGGAGGGGAGCTCCTACAATGAGCAGTTCTTC
TRBD2 TRBJ2-1 TRBV4-3 - CASSQDGRAGGPDEQFF TGCGCCAGCAGCCAAGATGGAAGGGCGGGAGGGCCGGATGAGCAGTTCTTC
- TRBJ2-2 TRBV2 - CASTPESGELFF TGTGCCAGCACCCCGGAGTCCGGGGAGCTGTTTTTT
TRBD2 TRBJ2-7 TRBV5-1 - CASKHGLAGPYEQYF TGCGCCAGTAAACATGGACTAGCGGGACCTTACGAGCAGTACTTC
- TRBJ1-5 TRBV6-6 - CASSYTGHLNQPQHF TGTGCCAGCAGTTACACGGGACATTTAAATCAGCCCCAGCATTTT
- TRBJ2-3 TRBV18 - CASSPTRAGGTSTDTQYF TGTGCCAGCTCCCCAACCCGTGCTGGCGGGACTAGCACAGATACGCAGTATTTT
TRBD1 TRBJ2-7 TRBV9 - CASSVGQGLGEQYF TGTGCCAGCAGCGTAGGACAGGGCTTAGGAGAGCAGTACTTC
- TRBJ2-3 TRBV2 once CASSRDSITDTQYF TGTGCCAGCAGTCGGGACTCAATCACAGATACGCAGTATTTT
- TRBJ1-1 TRBV15 - CATSRERAWVTEAFF TGTGCCACCAGCAGAGAAAGAGCCTGGGTCACTGAAGCTTTCTTT
- TRBJ2-7 TRBV6-1 - CASSEILGPDIYEQYF TGTGCCAGCAGTGAAATATTGGGACCCGACATATACGAGCAGTACTTC
TRBD2 TRBJ2-3 TRBV6-1 - CASSEVGGRGADTQYF TGTGCCAGCAGTGAAGTGGGCGGGAGAGGCGCAGATACGCAGTATTTT
- TRBJ2-7 TRBV18 - CASSPAARHEQYF TGTGCCAGCTCACCCGCGGCGCGGCACGAGCAGTACTTC
- TRBJ1-5 TRBV18 few CASSPQSGNQPQHF TGTGCCAGCTCACCACAGTCAGGGAATCAGCCCCAGCATTTT
TRBD2 TRBJ2-5 TRBV30 - CAWSHITSIGLAGVEETQYF TGTGCCTGGAGCCACATCACCTCGATAGGACTAGCGGGAGTTGAGGAGACCCAGTACTTC
TRBD2 TRBJ2-5 TRBV2 few CASSYLLAEETQYF TGTGCCAGCAGTTATCTCCTAGCGGAAGAGACCCAGTACTTC
- TRBJ2-7 TRBV5-1 - CASSLNRDTQPYEQYF TGCGCCAGCAGCTTGAATCGGGACACCCAGCCCTACGAGCAGTACTTC
TRBD1 TRBJ1-4 TRBV12-3/TRBV12-4 - CASSQGQGLFF TGTGCCAGCAGTCAGGGACAGGGATTGTTTTTT
- TRBJ1-6 TRBV25-1 - CASSEYPTDVDSPLHF TGTGCCAGCAGTGAATACCCCACTGACGTTGACTCACCCCTCCACTTT
- TRBJ1-4 TRBV4-3 - CASSLGKGGDEKLFF TGCGCCAGCAGCCTGGGGAAGGGGGGTGATGAAAAACTGTTTTTT
TRBD2 TRBJ2-1 TRBV19 - CASSIWTSINEQFF TGTGCCAGTAGTATATGGACTAGCATTAATGAGCAGTTCTTC
TRBD1 TRBJ1-4 TRBV5-1 - CASSSGQGDEKLFF TGCGCCAGCAGCTCGGGACAGGGGGATGAAAAACTGTTTTTT
TRBD2 TRBJ2-5 TRBV5-1 - CASSSKTGGLGETQYF TGCGCCAGCAGCTCAAAAACCGGGGGGTTAGGAGAGACCCAGTACTTC
- TRBJ2-7 TRBV11-2 - CASSLTYWGYEQYF TGTGCCAGCAGCTTAACCTACTGGGGGTACGAGCAGTACTTC
- TRBJ2-7 TRBV6-5 few CASTVQVPYEQYF TGTGCCAGCACGGTACAGGTCCCCTACGAGCAGTACTTC